A single sample is the source of the 16 T cell receptor beta chains below, sequenced in a study of blood T cell repertoires in COVID-19. Assay: immunoSEQ multiplex PCR; the TCRdb copy retains only in-frame clones and omits some. Found here are under 150,000 clones, around 80% of them singletons; the top ten hold about an eighth. The sequenced sample was peripheral blood. These receptor sequences come from a man aged 80 or over with acute or convalescent COVID-19.

This rearrangement joins TRBV5-4 to TRBJ2-1; 7 bases align to TRBD2. Germline V gene sequence: CDR1 SGHNT, CDR2 YYREEE (reference sequence). The CDR3 has 17 amino acids. The junction had 10 bases not matched to a gene; V was cut back by 4 bases and J by 0 bases. The CDR3 region is CASSPTIPGGSYNEQFF. In DNA form, the CDR3 reads TGTGCCAGCAGCCCCACTATCCCGGGGGGCTCCTACAATGAGCAGTTCTTC.

The V and J genes are TRBV7-8 and TRBJ2-7; tentative D call: TRBD1 (5 bases). Germline V CDR1 and CDR2: SGHVS, FQNEAQ. This CDR3 comprises 14 residues. The V gene lost 2 bases and the J gene lost 5 bases, with 13 bases spanning the gap. This CDR3 is CASSLLSGSNEQYF. The CDR3 region has the DNA TGTGCCAGCAGCTTATTGTCAGGGTCCAACGAGCAGTACTTC.

The V call is TRBV3-1 (or the pseudogene TRBV3-2), the J call TRBJ1-6; D gene uncertain. CDR1 and CDR2 from the germline V gene are LGHDT and YNNKEL (reference sequence). The CDR3 totals 15 residues. V was clipped by 0 bases and J by 10 bases, with 13 bases between them. The CDR3 DNA reads TGTGCCAGCAGCCAAGATCGGGGTTCGCGGTCACCCCTCCACTTT. Its protein product is CASSQDRGSRSPLHF.

This clone was counted between two and nine times. The chain links TRBV27 to TRBJ2-2, with D maybe TRBD1 (6 bases). Germline-derived CDR1 and CDR2 are MNHEY and SMNVEV (reference sequence). Deletions cut 1 base from V and 3 bases from J, with 9 bases between. The CDR3 extends over 15 amino acids. The CDR3 DNA follows: TGTGCCAGCAGTTTATTAACAGGGCACACCGGGGAGCTGTTTTTT. Translating gives CASSLLTGHTGELFF.

This chain joins TRBV7-2 and TRBJ2-1, with 7 bases identical to TRBD1. Germline V gene lookup returns CDR1 SGHTA and CDR2 FQGNSA. V lost 0 bases to trimming and J lost 4 bases; unmatched junction nucleotides: 3. The CDR3 loop spans 15 amino acids. CDR3 residues: CASSLALTGYNEQFF. In DNA form, the CDR3 reads TGTGCCAGCAGCTTAGCTCTGACAGGGTACAATGAGCAGTTCTTC.

V usage is TRBV14 and J usage is TRBJ2-1; weak D call: TRBD2 (5 bases). Trimming shortened V by 1 base and J by 7 bases, and 11 bases separated the two germline ends. Germline CDR1 SGHDN, CDR2 FVKESK. CDR3 size: 14 residues. The CDR3 sequence is CASSQVATINEQFF. CDR3 DNA: TGTGCCAGCAGCCAAGTTGCGACTATAAATGAGCAGTTCTTC.

The V and J genes are TRBV28 and TRBJ2-2; 7 nucleotides agree with TRBD1. This CDR3 is built from 15 residues. The trim removed 3 bases at V and 4 bases at J, leaving 5 bases unmatched. Germline CDR1 MDHEN, CDR2 SYDVKM. The CDR3 bases are TGTGCCAGCAGTTTCCCGACAGGGTCCACCGGGGAGCTGTTTTTT. Translating it yields CASSFPTGSTGELFF.

J is TRBJ2-2 and V is TRBV24-1; TRBD2 matches 7 bases. The V gene end was trimmed by 6 bases and the J gene end by 4 bases; junction bases not matched to a gene: 7. CDR3 length: 15 amino acids. Germline CDR1 is KGHDR and CDR2 is SFDVKD. The chain's CDR3 is CATSQAGPITGELFF. The CDR3 nucleotides read TGTGCCACCAGTCAAGCGGGGCCCATCACCGGGGAGCTGTTTTTT.

On this clone itself: Other DNA variants within this sample encode the same CDR3. The chain links TRBV7-2 to TRBJ1-5, with 8 positions matching TRBD1. From germline, CDR1 is SGHTA and CDR2 FQGNSA. With 4 bases clipped from V and 6 bases from J, the junction kept 5 bases outside the gene matches. The CDR3 is 14 amino acids. CDR3: CASSSQGAGQPQHF. The CDR3 region has the DNA TGTGCCAGCAGCTCGCAGGGGGCAGGTCAGCCCCAGCATTTT.

V and J are TRBV11-2 and TRBJ2-6, with no clear D. The CDR3 sequence is 15 residues long. V dropped 3 bases and J dropped 1 base, with 7 bases sitting between them. CDR1 is SGHAT, CDR2 FQNNGV, per germline. CDR3 amino acids: CASSFSRSGANVLTF. CDR3 coding DNA: TGTGCCAGCAGCTTCTCCCGTTCTGGGGCCAACGTCCTGACTTTC.

In this sample, this clone turned up once. The gene calls are TRBV23-1 and TRBJ1-2; 7 bases map to TRBD1. TRBV23-1 belongs to the ORF category, with a function that is uncertain. The trim removed 3 bases at V and 3 bases at J, leaving 16 bases unmatched. The CDR3 is 18 amino acids. The DNA of the CDR3 is TGCGCCAGCAGTCAGATACTTCAAGGACAGGCTTTGCACTATGGCTACACCTTC. As protein: CASSQILQGQALHYGYTF.

This chain connects TRBV15 to TRBJ2-7; 9 bases fit TRBD1. V lost 5 bases, J lost 5 bases, and 4 bases stayed unmatched. This CDR3 has 13 residues. Germline loops: CDR1 LNHNV, CDR2 YYDKDF (reference sequence). The DNA of the CDR3 is TGTGCCACCAGCGCCTGGACAGGGGACGAGCAGTACTTC. This codes for CATSAWTGDEQYF.

V is TRBV5-1 and J is TRBJ2-3; TRBD1 matches at 8 bases. The junction had 8 bases not matched to a gene; V was cut back by 2 bases and J by 0 bases. CDR3 length: 17 residues. Per germline, CDR1 SGHRS and CDR2 YFSETQ. CDR3 protein: CASSFAGTGASTDTQYF. As DNA, the CDR3 is TGCGCCAGCAGCTTCGCAGGGACAGGCGCTAGCACAGATACGCAGTATTTT. Using reference TRBV5-1 and TRBJ2-3 for the parts outside the CDR3, the full variable domain is KAGVTQTPRYLIKTRGQQVTLSCSPISGHRSVSWYQQTPGQGLQFLFEYFSETQRNKGNFPGRFSGRQFSNSRSEMNVSTLELGDSALYLCASSFAGTGASTDTQYFGPGTRLTVL.

J is TRBJ2-7 and V is TRBV7-6, with TRBD2 identical over 9 bases. V lost 0 bases, J lost 7 bases, and 7 bases stayed unmatched. Germline CDR1 is SGHVS and CDR2 is FNYEAQ. The CDR3 is made up of 15 amino acids. CDR3 region: CASSLAAGGRLEQYF. The CDR3 region has the DNA TGTGCCAGCAGCTTAGCAGCGGGGGGCCGCTTAGAGCAGTACTTC.

This clone was seen a single time. The chain has TRBV5-1 and TRBJ2-2, with a weak D call TRBD2 (5 bases). Germline V gives CDR1 SGHRS, CDR2 YFSETQ. Trimming left V 0 bases short and J 1 base short, with 7 bases between. CDR3 length: 15 amino acids. The chain's CDR3 is CASSLAAGNTGELFF. The CDR3 bases are TGCGCCAGCAGCTTGGCCGCGGGGAACACCGGGGAGCTGTTTTTT.

V usage is TRBV5-6 and J usage is TRBJ1-4, with no clear D. V was clipped by 4 bases and J by 5 bases, with 12 bases between them. This CDR3 is built from 14 residues. Looked up from germline, CDR1 is SGHDT and CDR2 is YYEEEE. Here the CDR3 DNA reads TGTGCCAGCAGCCGCGGACTAACGAATGAAAAACTGTTTTTT. Its protein is CASSRGLTNEKLFF.